This T cell receptor beta chain was profiled in a study of cytomegalovirus exposure and HLA in healthy donors. Findings and limits, study-wide: Usually a TCR sequence was rare, but some public TCRs were found in many donors. An analysis done earlier found most TCR beta V segments productive about 90% or about 30% of the time.

As regards this clone: As yet, its antigen is unknown.

Primers included in the PCR were 60 Vbeta and 13 Jbeta primers. The table came from immunoSEQ multiplex PCR; TCRdb's copy has only in-frame clones and leaves some out. This repertoire shows 190,000 or so clones, roughly 77% found once; its top ten account for about 0.37%. Samples came from healthy bone marrow donors. The sample was PBMCs. This clonotype was obtained from a male donor in good health and CMV-seropositive.

The CDR3 region is CARSSPGLAVSIQNQETQYF. The DNA for the CDR3 is TGTGCCAGAAGCTCACCGGGACTAGCGGTCTCTATTCAAAACCAAGAGACCCAGTACTTC. The V and J genes are TRBV5-3 and TRBJ2-5; 11 bases agree with TRBD2. TRBV5-3 is noted as an ORF with a role that remains uncertain. The CDR3 length is 20 residues. The V segment lost 3 bases and the J segment 0 bases; nucleotides outside the gene matches: 16.